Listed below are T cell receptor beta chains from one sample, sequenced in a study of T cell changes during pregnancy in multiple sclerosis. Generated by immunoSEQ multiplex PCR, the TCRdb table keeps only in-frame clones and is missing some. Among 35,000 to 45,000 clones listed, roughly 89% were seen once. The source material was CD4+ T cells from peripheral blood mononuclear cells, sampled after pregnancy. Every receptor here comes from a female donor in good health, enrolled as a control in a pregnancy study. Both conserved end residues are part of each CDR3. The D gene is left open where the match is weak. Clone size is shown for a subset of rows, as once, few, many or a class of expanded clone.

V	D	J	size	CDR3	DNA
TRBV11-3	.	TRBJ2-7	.	CASSLGGANNYEQYF	TGTGCCAGCAGCTTAGGCGGGGCCAACAACTACGAGCAGTACTTC
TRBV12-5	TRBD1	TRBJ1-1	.	CASRPGQGQNTEAFF	TGTGCTAGTCGCCCGGGACAGGGGCAGAACACTGAAGCTTTCTTT
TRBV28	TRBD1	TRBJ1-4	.	CASSLGGDRGLFF	TGTGCCAGCAGTTTAGGAGGGGACAGGGGACTGTTTTTT
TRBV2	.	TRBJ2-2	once	CASSDLSRGAGELFF	TGTGCCAGCAGTGATCTTTCCAGGGGGGCCGGGGAGCTGTTTTTT
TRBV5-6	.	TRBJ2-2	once	CASSFDLRLDTGELFF	TGTGCCAGCAGCTTCGATTTGAGGTTGGACACCGGGGAGCTGTTTTTT
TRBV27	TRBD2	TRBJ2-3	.	CASSFPAGLAGFSTDTQYF	TGTGCCAGCAGTTTCCCCGCCGGACTAGCGGGATTTAGCACAGATACGCAGTATTTT
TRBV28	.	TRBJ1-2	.	CASNDRGGNTF	TGTGCCAGCAACGATCGGGGGGGTAACACCTTC
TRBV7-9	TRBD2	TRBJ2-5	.	CASSLGRLAGAINQETQYF	TGTGCCAGCAGCTTAGGGAGACTAGCGGGAGCAATAAACCAAGAGACCCAGTACTTC
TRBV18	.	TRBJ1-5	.	CASSPIMGGSNQPQHF	TGTGCCAGCTCACCGATAATGGGGGGGAGCAATCAGCCCCAGCATTTT
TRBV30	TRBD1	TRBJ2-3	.	CAWSGTGGSDTQYF	TGTGCCTGGTCCGGGACAGGGGGTTCGGATACGCAGTATTTT
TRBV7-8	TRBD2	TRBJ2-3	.	CASSLAQRGGSDTQYF	TGTGCCAGCAGCTTAGCGCAGCGGGGGGGGTCAGATACGCAGTATTTT
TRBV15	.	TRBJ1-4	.	CATSRARATNEKLFF	TGTGCCACCAGCCGAGCCCGTGCAACTAATGAAAAACTGTTTTTT
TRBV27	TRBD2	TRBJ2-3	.	CASSFTSGGGSRPQYF	TGTGCCAGCAGTTTTACTAGCGGGGGAGGTAGTCGACCGCAGTATTTT
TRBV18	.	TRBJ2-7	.	CASSPLTGQVTFEQYF	TGTGCCAGCTCACCACTAACGGGACAAGTTACGTTCGAGCAGTACTTC
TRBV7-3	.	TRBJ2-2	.	CASSLRHHTGELFF	TGTGCCAGCAGCTTAAGGCACCACACCGGGGAGCTGTTTTTT
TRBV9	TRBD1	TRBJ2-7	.	CASSVTGSGYEQYF	TGTGCCAGCAGCGTGACAGGGAGTGGGTACGAGCAGTACTTC
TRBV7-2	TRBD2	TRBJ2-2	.	CASSLNGGAGGELFF	TGTGCCAGCAGCTTAAACGGGGGGGCAGGCGGGGAGCTGTTTTTT
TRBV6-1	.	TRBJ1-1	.	CATDLGQNTEAFF	TGTGCCACAGATCTAGGACAGAACACTGAAGCTTTCTTT
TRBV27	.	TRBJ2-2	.	CASSPFSNTGELFF	TGTGCCAGCAGTCCCTTTTCGAACACCGGGGAGCTGTTTTTT
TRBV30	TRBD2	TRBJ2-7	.	CAWSLRGAGVYEQYF	TGTGCCTGGAGTTTAAGAGGAGCGGGAGTCTACGAGCAGTACTTC
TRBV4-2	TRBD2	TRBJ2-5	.	CASSPGGLAGGQGETQYF	TGTGCCAGCAGCCCGGGTGGACTAGCGGGGGGGCAGGGTGAGACCCAGTACTTC
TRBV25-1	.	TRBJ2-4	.	CASSPEPGTKNIQYF	TGTGCCAGCAGTCCCGAACCGGGTACCAAAAACATTCAGTACTTC
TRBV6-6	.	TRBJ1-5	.	CASTLIRDTHQPQHF	TGTGCCAGCACCTTAATCCGGGACACCCATCAGCCCCAGCATTTT
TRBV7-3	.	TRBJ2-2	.	CASSRSVAIDTGELFF	TGTGCCAGCAGCCGATCTGTAGCGATCGACACCGGGGAGCTGTTTTTT
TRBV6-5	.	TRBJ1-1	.	CASSSPARMNTEAFF	TGTGCCAGCAGTTCCCCCGCCAGGATGAACACTGAAGCTTTCTTT
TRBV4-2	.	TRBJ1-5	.	CASSQDSGNRVNQPQHF	TGTGCCAGCAGCCAAGATTCCGGAAACAGGGTTAATCAGCCCCAGCATTTT
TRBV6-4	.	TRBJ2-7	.	CASRRQNYEQYF	TGTGCCAGCAGGCGGCAGAACTACGAGCAGTACTTC
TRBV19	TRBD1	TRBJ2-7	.	CASSIWRQGKGEQYF	TGTGCCAGTAGTATTTGGAGACAGGGAAAAGGCGAGCAGTACTTC
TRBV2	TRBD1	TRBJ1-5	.	CASRDRGKQPQHF	TGTGCCAGCAGGGACAGGGGTAAGCAGCCCCAGCATTTT
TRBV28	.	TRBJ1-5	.	CASSLYDPREKGNQPQHF	TGTGCCAGCAGTTTATATGACCCCAGGGAAAAGGGCAATCAGCCCCAGCATTTT
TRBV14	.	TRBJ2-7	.	CASSLIGRGEQYF	TGTGCCAGCAGCCTCATCGGGAGAGGGGAGCAGTACTTC
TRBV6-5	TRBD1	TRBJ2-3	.	CASHRGSTDTQYF	TGTGCCAGCCACAGGGGTAGCACAGATACGCAGTATTTT
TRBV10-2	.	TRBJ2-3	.	CASKGSADTQYF	TGCGCCAGCAAAGGTAGCGCAGATACGCAGTATTTT
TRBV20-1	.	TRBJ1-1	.	CGGPGAFF	TGCGGGGGCCCTGGAGCTTTCTTT
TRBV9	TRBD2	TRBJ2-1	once	CASSVVAGGLDEQFF	TGTGCCAGCAGCGTAGTTGCGGGGGGGCTCGATGAGCAGTTCTTC